This TCR beta chain stems from a study of radiotherapy plus CTLA-4 blockade in lung cancer. Study background: Disease control was seen in approximately 31% of patients, objective responses in approximately 20%. General study points: In blood, TCR clones derived from the tumor expanded after radiotherapy plus ipilimumab. Strongest reported response predictors: early blood clone changes and post-radiation interferon-beta.

The V end was cut by 0 bases, the J end by 3 bases, with 15 bases between. CDR1 MGHRA and CDR2 YSYEKL come from the germline V gene. The CDR3 consists of 17 residues. Generated by immunoSEQ multiplex PCR, the TCRdb table keeps only in-frame clones and is missing some. This repertoire shows 11,000 to 15,000 clones, around 72% found once; its top ten account for about 43%. To note about this clone: Its antigen is undetermined.

V is TRBV4-1 and J is TRBJ1-3, with a weak D call TRBD1 (6 bases). This receptor was identified in a human donor with non-small cell lung cancer whose response to radiotherapy plus ipilimumab could not be evaluated. The sample in question was peripheral blood, obtained from a patient treated with radiotherapy plus ipilimumab. CDR3 coding DNA: TGCGCCAGCAGCCAAGATGTGGGGGGGGCCCATGGAAACACCATATATTTT. It translates to CASSQDVGGAHGNTIYF.